The rows below give T cell receptor beta chains drawn from one sample of a study of Graves' ophthalmopathy and Graves' hyperthyroidism. TCRdb reprocessed the multiplex PCR reads with MiXCR, giving one entry per CDR3 protein. The table records about 700,000 distinct CDR3 sequences, 35% to 50% of them present only once. The sequencing sample was made of peripheral blood. These receptors were collected from an adult man with Graves' ophthalmopathy. Both conserved end residues are part of each CDR3. D genes are given only for firm matches. The size entry is marked missing in some rows and otherwise reads once, few, many or a size class.

d_call	v_call	clone_size	j_call	cdr3_aa	cdr3_nt
.	TRBV5-1	.	TRBJ2-5	CASSPTRSGVETQYF	TGCGCCAGCAGCCCAACCCGAAGTGGTGTGGAGACCCAGTACTTC
.	TRBV2	.	TRBJ1-1	CASRARAMNTEAFF	TGTGCCAGCAGGGCCAGGGCAATGAACACTGAAGCTTTCTTT
TRBD1	TRBV2	many	TRBJ2-5	CASSEDRGYETQYF	TGTGCCAGCAGTGAGGACAGGGGATATGAGACCCAGTACTTC
.	TRBV7-6	.	TRBJ1-1	CARLGRDDTEAFF	TGTGCCCGCTTGGGCAGGGACGACACTGAAGCTTTCTTT
TRBD1	TRBV7-9	.	TRBJ1-5	CASSLGGWTGDQPQHF	TGTGCCAGCAGCTTAGGAGGGTGGACAGGGGATCAGCCCCAGCATTTT
.	TRBV7-2	.	TRBJ1-1	CASSLVGRGSTEAFF	TGTGCCAGCAGCTTAGTCGGAAGGGGGAGCACTGAAGCTTTCTTT
TRBD1	TRBV25-1	.	TRBJ2-2	CASSYSSTGVNTGELFF	TGTGCCAGCAGTTACTCGTCGACAGGGGTGAACACCGGGGAGCTGTTTTTT
TRBD2	TRBV2	.	TRBJ2-7	CASSPGLAGGPNEQYF	TGTGCCAGCAGTCCCGGTCTAGCGGGAGGGCCGAACGAGCAGTACTTC
TRBD1	TRBV20-1	.	TRBJ1-2	CSASRGQGYGYTF	TGCAGTGCTAGCAGGGGGCAAGGCTATGGCTACACCTTC
.	TRBV25-1	few	TRBJ1-6	CASSPTDRNYNSPLHF	TGTGCCAGCAGCCCCACCGACAGGAACTATAATTCACCCCTCCACTTT
.	TRBV6-6	many	TRBJ1-5	CASSYIGGAGGQPQHF	TGTGCCAGCAGTTACATTGGGGGGGCGGGAGGTCAGCCCCAGCATTTT
.	TRBV9	many	TRBJ1-1	CASSSRDSETEAFF	TGTGCCAGCAGCAGCAGGGATTCGGAAACTGAAGCTTTCTTT
TRBD2	TRBV20-1	many	TRBJ2-5	CSAWEGGTQYF	TGCAGTGCTTGGGAGGGTGGGACCCAGTACTTC
.	TRBV9	.	TRBJ2-7	CASSQDGTVTYEQYF	TGTGCCAGCAGCCAAGATGGTACTGTAACCTACGAGCAGTACTTC
TRBD1	TRBV7-2	many	TRBJ1-2	CASSFRQGAIYGYTF	TGTGCCAGCAGCTTCCGACAGGGGGCTATCTATGGCTACACCTTC
.	TRBV7-3	once	TRBJ2-6	CASSPTGPILTF	TGTGCCAGCAGTCCTACTGGACCGATTCTGACTTTC
.	TRBV15	.	TRBJ1-1	CATSSPRPNTEAFF	TGTGCCACCAGCAGCCCCCGACCTAACACTGAAGCTTTCTTT
TRBD1	TRBV2	.	TRBJ2-7	CAWSYPGGYEQYF	TGTGCCTGGAGTTACCCAGGGGGCTACGAGCAGTACTTC
.	TRBV6-4	.	TRBJ1-3	CASIGTDSGNTIYF	TGTGCCAGCATTGGAACGGACTCTGGAAACACCATATATTTT
.	TRBV15	many	TRBJ1-2	CATSRLLGSNYGYTF	TGTGCCACCAGCAGGTTATTAGGCAGCAACTATGGCTACACCTTC
.	TRBV19	.	TRBJ2-5	CASSSYSRGETQYF	TGTGCCAGTAGTTCTTACTCCAGAGGGGAGACCCAGTACTTC
.	TRBV19	many	TRBJ2-2	CASRGRLTTGELFF	TGTGCCAGTAGGGGCAGGTTAACCACCGGGGAGCTGTTTTTT
.	TRBV6-1	few	TRBJ2-7	CASRKGREQYF	TGTGCCAGCAGGAAGGGGAGGGAGCAGTACTTC
.	TRBV29-1	.	TRBJ1-1	CSVGTAGDTEAFF	TGCAGCGTTGGTACAGCGGGTGACACTGAAGCTTTCTTT
.	TRBV7-8	many	TRBJ2-5	CASRTNPSTETQYF	TGTGCCAGCAGGACTAACCCTAGTACAGAGACCCAGTACTTC
.	TRBV29-1	.	TRBJ1-2	CSVENRPVGMGGYGYTF	TGCAGCGTCGAGAACCGGCCCGTTGGTATGGGGGGCTATGGCTACACCTTC
.	TRBV20-1	.	TRBJ2-5	CSASAQVETQYF	TGCAGTGCTAGTGCGCAGGTGGAGACCCAGTACTTC
.	TRBV11-2	few	TRBJ1-2	CASSLSGLMFGGYTF	TGTGCCAGCAGCTTATCGGGACTCATGTTTGGAGGCTACACCTTC
.	TRBV11-2	.	TRBJ2-7	CASSLVSVGHKSYEQYF	TGTGCCAGCAGCTTAGTCAGTGTGGGACACAAATCCTACGAGCAGTACTTC
.	TRBV9	.	TRBJ1-4	CASSPSAIGEKLFF	TGTGCCAGCAGCCCATCAGCGATCGGGGAAAAACTGTTTTTT
.	TRBV20-1	many	TRBJ2-7	CSARVLERYYEQYF	TGCAGTGCTAGAGTTTTAGAGCGGTACTACGAGCAGTACTTC
.	TRBV2	.	TRBJ2-7	CASRDYEQYF	TGTGCCAGCCGGGACTACGAGCAGTACTTC
.	TRBV25-1	.	TRBJ1-6	CASSDRGIRNSPLHF	TGTGCCAGCAGTGACAGGGGTATACGGAATTCACCCCTCCACTTT
TRBD1	TRBV7-8	.	TRBJ2-7	CASSTPRDRGSYEQYF	TGTGCCAGCAGCACACCCCGGGACAGGGGCTCCTACGAGCAGTACTTC
.	TRBV9	many	TRBJ1-1	CASSVAIGDNLNTEAFF	TGTGCCAGCAGCGTAGCTATTGGGGACAACCTGAACACTGAAGCTTTCTTT
.	TRBV7-9	.	TRBJ2-2	CASSSGQTGELFF	TGTGCCAGCAGCTCCGGGCAAACCGGGGAGCTGTTTTTT
TRBD1	TRBV11-2	.	TRBJ1-1	CASSPGTGSDTEAFF	TGTGCCAGCAGCCCCGGGACAGGGTCGGACACTGAAGCTTTCTTT
.	TRBV10-3	many	TRBJ1-1	CAISRDLGTEAFF	TGTGCCATCAGCCGGGACCTTGGGACTGAAGCTTTCTTT
.	TRBV7-2	.	TRBJ2-5	CASSPHGNQETQYF	TGTGCCAGCAGCCCGCACGGGAACCAAGAGACCCAGTACTTC
.	TRBV29-1	.	TRBJ2-7	CSVGGSGYEQYF	TGCAGCGTTGGAGGGTCCGGCTACGAGCAGTACTTC
TRBD1	TRBV2	many	TRBJ1-1	CASRQGKSTEAFF	TGTGCCAGCAGACAGGGGAAGAGCACTGAAGCTTTCTTT
TRBD1	TRBV15	.	TRBJ2-1	CATGQGKNNEQFF	TGTGCCACCGGACAGGGAAAAAACAATGAGCAGTTCTTC
TRBD1	TRBV6-1	few	TRBJ2-6	CASSSGQGISGANVLTF	TGTGCCAGCAGTTCCGGACAGGGCATCTCTGGGGCCAACGTCCTGACTTTC
TRBD1	TRBV29-1	.	TRBJ2-7	CSASKGAGGTEQYF	TGCAGCGCCAGCAAGGGGGCAGGGGGCACCGAGCAGTACTTC
.	TRBV5-4	.	TRBJ2-7	CASSLWDTLYEQYF	TGTGCCAGCAGCTTGTGGGACACACTCTACGAGCAGTACTTC
TRBD1	TRBV7-9	.	TRBJ2-7	CASSFGGSGQGGEQYF	TGTGCCAGCAGTTTCGGGGGGTCGGGACAGGGGGGCGAGCAGTACTTC
TRBD1	TRBV20-1	.	TRBJ1-2	CSASSLPQGAVDGYTF	TGCAGTGCTAGCTCGCTCCCGCAGGGGGCGGTAGATGGCTACACCTTC
.	TRBV28	.	TRBJ2-7	CASSFRYYEQYF	TGTGCCAGCAGTTTCAGATACTACGAGCAGTACTTC
TRBD2	TRBV9	few	TRBJ2-7	CASSVGLASYEQYF	TGTGCCAGCAGCGTGGGACTAGCGTCCTACGAGCAGTACTTC
.	TRBV25-1	.	TRBJ2-7	CASSMRLHNYEQYF	TGTGCCAGCAGTATGCGTCTTCATAACTACGAGCAGTACTTC
.	TRBV29-1	many	TRBJ1-2	CSVEDRRYDYGYTF	TGCAGCGTTGAAGATCGTCGGTACGACTATGGCTACACCTTC
.	TRBV7-8	.	TRBJ1-1	CASSPPPRGSEAFF	TGTGCCAGCAGCCCGCCGCCCAGGGGCTCTGAAGCTTTCTTT
TRBD2	TRBV10-1	.	TRBJ2-5	CASSESTALAGEDQETQYF	TGCGCCAGCAGTGAGTCGACGGCTCTAGCGGGGGAGGACCAAGAGACCCAGTACTTC
.	TRBV29-1	once	TRBJ2-7	CSVETGASSYEQYF	TGCAGCGTTGAAACGGGGGCGAGCTCCTACGAGCAGTACTTC
.	TRBV2	many	TRBJ1-6	CASSVRVDSPLHF	TGTGCCAGCAGTGTTCGGGTTGATTCACCCCTCCACTTT
.	TRBV20-1	few	TRBJ2-5	CSVGGDLSSRDTGETQYF	TGCAGTGTGGGGGGGGACCTGAGCTCCCGGGACACTGGGGAGACCCAGTACTTC
.	TRBV5-1	.	TRBJ1-4	CASSLAGTHSNEKLFF	TGCGCCAGCAGCTTGGCGGGGACCCACAGTAATGAAAAACTGTTTTTT
TRBD1	TRBV19	.	TRBJ1-1	CASRLSTGVTEAFF	TGTGCCAGTAGGCTCTCGACAGGGGTCACTGAAGCTTTCTTT
.	TRBV10-2	.	TRBJ2-3	CASSEWGGTASTDTQYF	TGCGCCAGCAGTGAGTGGGGGGGGACAGCAAGCACAGATACGCAGTATTTT